The clone carrying this T cell receptor beta chain was picked up many times. Generation of TCR cDNA used 5'RACE template switching (which added a universal primer site and UMIs). TCRdb used MiXCR to reprocess the 5' RACE reads, holding one entry per CDR3 protein. The sample shows about 45,000 distinct CDR3 sequences, about 7% of them seen only once. These data come from a study of T cells after yellow fever vaccination. Study-level points and caveats: Peaking on day 5 versus 15, the secondary response was faster but weaker.

This specimen consisted of CD8+ T cells not binding an NS4B(214-222) dextramer, sorted from PBMCs, obtained 45 days after the yellow fever booster vaccination. This receptor was taken from a man younger than 45 who received the YFV17D yellow fever vaccine.

The CDR3 DNA is TGCGCCAGCAGCCCGGGGGACAGCCCGAACTATGGCTACACCTTC. Its protein is CASSPGDSPNYGYTF. This chain joins TRBV5-1 and TRBJ1-2, with 7 bases fitting TRBD1. V was clipped by 4 bases and J by 2 bases; unmatched bases: 8. There are 15 residues in the CDR3. Per the germline V gene, CDR1 is SGHRS and CDR2 is YFSETQ.